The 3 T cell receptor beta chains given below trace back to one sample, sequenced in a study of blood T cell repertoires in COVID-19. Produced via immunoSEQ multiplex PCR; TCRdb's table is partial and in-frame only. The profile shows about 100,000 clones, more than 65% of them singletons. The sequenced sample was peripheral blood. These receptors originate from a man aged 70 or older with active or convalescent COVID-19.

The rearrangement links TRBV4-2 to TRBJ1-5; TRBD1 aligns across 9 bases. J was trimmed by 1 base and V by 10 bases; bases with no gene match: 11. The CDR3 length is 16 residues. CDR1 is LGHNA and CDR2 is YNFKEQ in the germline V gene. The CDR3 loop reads CATNNRDRESNQPQHF. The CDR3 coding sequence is TGTGCCACCAATAACCGGGACAGGGAAAGCAATCAGCCCCAGCATTTT.

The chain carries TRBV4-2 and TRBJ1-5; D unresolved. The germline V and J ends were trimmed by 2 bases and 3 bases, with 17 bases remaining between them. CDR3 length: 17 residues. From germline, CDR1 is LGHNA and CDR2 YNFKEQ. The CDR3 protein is CASSQIVSHGVNQPQHF. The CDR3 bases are TGTGCCAGCAGCCAAATTGTATCGCACGGAGTCAATCAGCCCCAGCATTTT.

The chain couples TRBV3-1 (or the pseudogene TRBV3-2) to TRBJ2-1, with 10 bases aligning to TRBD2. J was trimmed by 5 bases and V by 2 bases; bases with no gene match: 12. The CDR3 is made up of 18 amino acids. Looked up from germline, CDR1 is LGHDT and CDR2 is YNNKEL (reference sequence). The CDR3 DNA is TGTGCCAGCAGCCAAAGCATCCTCAGCGGGGGGGTTAACAATGAGCAGTTCTTC. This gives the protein CASSQSILSGGVNNEQFF.